The entry that follows covers one TCR beta chain sequence. The antigen remains unidentified. The record originates from a study of cytotoxic CD8 clonotypes in ibrutinib-treated CLL. Background on the study: The patients comprised approximately eleven relapsed/refractory and more than 14 treatment-naive cases, 17 to 18 IGHV unmutated.

Data came from immunoSEQ multiplex PCR; TCRdb stores just in-frame clones and leaves some out. The data show approximately 280,000 clones, approximately 76% seen once. This CDR3 contains 13 residues. CDR1 is PRHDT and CDR2 is FYEKMQ in the germline V gene (reference sequence). Germline trimming cut 5 bases from V and 6 bases from J; bases unmatched to any gene: 7. Study-wide points: The study found clonality rose at ibrutinib response, then fell toward baseline at progression. Clonality measured at baseline exceeded age-matched healthy donors, tracking circulating CD8+ T-cell counts. Public clonotypes (which were uncommon) either contracted or remained stable on treatment.

The chain uses TRBV13 and TRBJ2-7; TRBD1 matches at 7 bases. The TCR originated in a human donor with chronic lymphocytic leukemia. This material consisted of PBMCs, taken at disease progression, from a patient treated with ibrutinib. CDR3 residues: CASSPSQGLEQYF. The CDR3 DNA is TGTGCCAGCAGCCCGTCACAGGGGCTCGAGCAGTACTTC.